This note documents a single T cell receptor beta chain sequence. Its antigen is still unknown. The sample comes from a study of cytomegalovirus exposure and HLA in healthy donors. At the level of the study: In a previous analysis, around 120 million unique TCR beta sequences were found from some 180 million T cells. Points from the study as a whole: Only CMV serostatus was available as immune exposure information. A later analysis revealed that TCR association rates differed between HLA loci, peaking at DRB1 and bottoming out at HLA-C.

PCR amplification relied on 60 Vbeta primers (plus 13 Jbeta primers). Original analysis: In a later analysis, roughly 10 million of 75 million to 90 million unique beta chains occurred in at least two donors. Method: immunoSEQ multiplex PCR; TCRdb's copy keeps in-frame clones and lacks some. D and trimming were read from the DNA, whereas the V and J calls and clone size are those reported in that table. The sample holds approximately 100,000 clones; just under 75% are singletons and the top ten take 2.6%. This CDR3 is 17 amino acids long. This TCR came from a man aged 45-60 years in good health and CMV-seropositive. The specimen was PBMCs. The chain joins TRBV21-1 to TRBJ2-2; TRBD1, the D gene given by the table, was not confirmed from the DNA. TRBV21-1 is a pseudogene. CDR3 DNA: TGTGCCAGCAGCAGGGGGAGGACAGGGAGGAGGACCGGGGAGCTGTTTTTT. Translating it yields CASSRGRTGRRTGELFF.